This TCR beta chain was sequenced in a study of memory CD4+ T cells and cytomegalovirus serostatus. Study background: Of the healthy Belgian adults, 9 were CMV seropositive and approximately 24 seronegative.

Profiling relied on immunoSEQ multiplex PCR, and the TCRdb table lists in-frame clones only, not all of them. The data contain tens of thousands of clones, more than 75% of them seen just once; the ten biggest clones take up approximately 0.8%. Single viable CD3+CD4+CD8-CD45RO+ cells were sorted as the memory CD4+ T cells. Trimming stripped 0 bases from V and 2 bases from J, with 13 bases between. This CDR3 is built from 16 residues. Germline-derived CDR1 and CDR2 are SGDLS and YYNGEE. The receptor was derived from an adult in good health and CMV-seronegative. The chain has TRBV9 and TRBJ2-3; no clear D gene. The sequencing input was memory CD4+ T cells from blood. Here the CDR3 reads CASSVGITTSTDTQYF. In DNA, the CDR3 is TGTGCCAGCAGCGTAGGCATCACGACTTCCACAGATACGCAGTATTTT.